This TCR beta chain emerged from a study of T cells of healthy individuals. The germline V and J ends were trimmed by 1 base and 9 bases, with 10 bases remaining between them. CDR3 size: 13 residues. Germline lookup yields CDR1 SGHVS and CDR2 FNYEAQ. TCRdb re-analysed the 5' RACE reads in MiXCR, keeping a single row per CDR3 protein. The top ten hold about 7.5% of the sample, which has around 83,000 distinct CDR3 sequences, roughly 5% seen once. The chain couples TRBV7-6 to TRBJ1-5, with TRBD1 as a possible D gene (5 bases). This TCR was recovered from a female donor in good health. Here the CDR3 reads CASSLGQGRPQHF. The CDR3 bases are TGTGCCAGCAGCTTAGGGCAGGGTCGGCCCCAGCATTTT.